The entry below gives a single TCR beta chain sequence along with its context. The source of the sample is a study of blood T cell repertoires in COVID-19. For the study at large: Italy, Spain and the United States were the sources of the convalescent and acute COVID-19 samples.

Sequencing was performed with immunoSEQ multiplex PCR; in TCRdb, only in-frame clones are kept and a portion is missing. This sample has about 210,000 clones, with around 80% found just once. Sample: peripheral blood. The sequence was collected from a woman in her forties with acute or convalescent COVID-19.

The CDR3 region is CAWERTGNTGELFF. CDR3 nucleotides: TGTGCCTGGGAACGGACAGGGAACACCGGGGAGCTGTTTTTT. V and J are TRBV30 and TRBJ2-2; TRBD1 agrees at 7 bases. CDR3 length: 14 amino acids. Germline CDR1 reads GTSNPN; CDR2 reads SVGIG (reference sequence). After removal of 5 bases from V and 1 base from J, the junction contained 4 bases not matched to a gene.